This T cell receptor beta chain is from a study of blood T cell repertoires in COVID-19. Measured with immunoSEQ multiplex PCR; TCRdb has only the in-frame clones, and not every one. The data show around 340,000 clones, 88% seen once. The CDR3 runs to 15 residues. CDR1 is LNHNV, CDR2 YYDKDF, per germline (reference sequence). The germline V and J ends were trimmed by 5 bases and 7 bases, with 17 bases remaining between them. The study drew participants aged about 18 to 95 years from approximately 23 US areas. This clonotype originated in a woman aged 25 to 39 who had been exposed to COVID-19. The sequencing sample was made of PBMCs or T cells enriched from blood (not recorded which). The chain is built from TRBV15 and TRBJ1-4, with D perhaps TRBD1 (6 bases). The CDR3 protein is CATSGSRGGGEKLFF. In DNA form, the CDR3 reads TGTGCCACCAGCGGCTCCAGGGGTGGGGGTGAAAAACTGTTTTTT. The full variable domain, in which reference TRBV15 and TRBJ1-4 provide the parts outside the CDR3, is DAMVIQNPRYQVTQFGKPVTLSCSQTLNHNVMYWYQQKSSQAPKLLFHYYDKDFNNEADTPDNFQSRRPNTSFCFLDIRSPGLGDTAMYLCATSGSRGGGEKLFFGSGTQLSVL.